Listed below are T cell receptor beta chains from one sample, sequenced in a study of cytomegalovirus exposure and HLA in healthy donors. The method was immunoSEQ multiplex PCR; TCRdb's version includes in-frame clones alone and lacks a portion of them. This table has some 170,000 clones, 80% appearing once. Sequencing used PBMCs. All receptors derive from a young man in good health and CMV-seropositive. Each CDR3 is given with its conserved first and last residue. Each record gives: J gene, D gene, V gene, clone size, CDR3 DNA, CDR3 protein. The D gene is left open where the match is weak. Clone size is not always given. Where it is, it says once, few, many or a class for expanded clones.

j_gene: TRBJ1-1; d_gene: NA; v_gene: TRBV7-9; abundance: NA; CDR3nt: TGTGCCAGCAGCTACGAGGACAGCGACACTGAAGCTTTCTTT; CDR3aa: CASSYEDSDTEAFF
j_gene: TRBJ2-1; d_gene: TRBD1; v_gene: TRBV5-1; abundance: NA; CDR3nt: TGCGCCAGCAGCCCAGACAGGGCAGGTGAGCAGTTCTTC; CDR3aa: CASSPDRAGEQFF
j_gene: TRBJ1-6; d_gene: NA; v_gene: TRBV5-4; abundance: NA; CDR3nt: TGTGCCAGCAGCTTTTACGGGGTTGATTCACCCCTCCACTTT; CDR3aa: CASSFYGVDSPLHF
j_gene: TRBJ2-7; d_gene: NA; v_gene: TRBV27; abundance: NA; CDR3nt: TGTGCCAGCAGTTTATCCGGGAAAGGCGTCTCCTACGAGCAGTACTTC; CDR3aa: CASSLSGKGVSYEQYF
j_gene: TRBJ2-1; d_gene: NA; v_gene: TRBV5-1; abundance: NA; CDR3nt: TGCGCCAGCAGCTTGGGGACCGGACACGTCCTTTACAATGAGCAGTTCTTC; CDR3aa: CASSLGTGHVLYNEQFF
j_gene: TRBJ2-1; d_gene: TRBD1; v_gene: TRBV11-2; abundance: NA; CDR3nt: TGTGCCAGCAGCTCCCGGGACAGGGGATACTGGGAGCAGTTCTTC; CDR3aa: CASSSRDRGYWEQFF
j_gene: TRBJ1-5; d_gene: TRBD1; v_gene: TRBV5-1; abundance: NA; CDR3nt: TGCGCCAGCAGCTGGACAGGGGTCGACAATCAGCCCCAGCATTTT; CDR3aa: CASSWTGVDNQPQHF
j_gene: TRBJ2-1; d_gene: TRBD2; v_gene: TRBV6-4; abundance: NA; CDR3nt: TGTGCCAGCAGTGAAGTGGGTAGCGGGGTAAATGAGCAGTTCTTC; CDR3aa: CASSEVGSGVNEQFF
j_gene: TRBJ2-3; d_gene: TRBD2; v_gene: TRBV30; abundance: once; CDR3nt: TGTGCCTGGAACCGGGACTACTCCTCGGATACGCAGTATTTT; CDR3aa: CAWNRDYSSDTQYF
j_gene: TRBJ2-6; d_gene: NA; v_gene: TRBV19; abundance: NA; CDR3nt: TGTGCCAGTAGTAGGCCAAGAGGCTCTGGGGCCAACGTCCTGACTTTC; CDR3aa: CASSRPRGSGANVLTF
j_gene: TRBJ1-4; d_gene: TRBD1; v_gene: TRBV7-8; abundance: NA; CDR3nt: TGTGCCAGCAGTTTTCAGCCCCGGGACAGGGATGAAAAACTGTTTTTT; CDR3aa: CASSFQPRDRDEKLFF
j_gene: TRBJ2-7; d_gene: TRBD2; v_gene: TRBV9; abundance: NA; CDR3nt: TGTGCCAGCAGCGTAGGTATTTTTGCGGGAGGAGCCTACGAGCAGTACTTC; CDR3aa: CASSVGIFAGGAYEQYF
j_gene: TRBJ2-3; d_gene: TRBD2; v_gene: TRBV5-5; abundance: few; CDR3nt: TGTGCCAGCAGCTTAATTACTGCTAGCGGGAGTGATACGCAGTATTTT; CDR3aa: CASSLITASGSDTQYF
j_gene: TRBJ1-5; d_gene: TRBD1; v_gene: TRBV7-2; abundance: NA; CDR3nt: TGTGCCAGCAGCTACGGGACAGGGAATAGCAATCAGCCCCAGCATTTT; CDR3aa: CASSYGTGNSNQPQHF
j_gene: TRBJ1-1; d_gene: TRBD1; v_gene: TRBV10-3; abundance: few; CDR3nt: TGTGCCATCAGTAGGACAGGAAACACTGAAGCTTTCTTT; CDR3aa: CAISRTGNTEAFF
j_gene: TRBJ2-2; d_gene: TRBD1; v_gene: TRBV7-9; abundance: NA; CDR3nt: TGTTCCAGCAGCTTATGGGTCACAGGGGTAGAGAACACCGGGGAGCTGTTTTTT; CDR3aa: CSSSLWVTGVENTGELFF
j_gene: TRBJ1-2; d_gene: TRBD1; v_gene: TRBV2; abundance: NA; CDR3nt: TGTGCCAGCAGCCGGACAGGGCACGGCTACACCTTC; CDR3aa: CASSRTGHGYTF
j_gene: TRBJ1-2; d_gene: TRBD1; v_gene: TRBV10-3; abundance: NA; CDR3nt: TGTGCCATCAGGAGAATTAATCCGGGACAGGGCCATGGCTACACCTTC; CDR3aa: CAIRRINPGQGHGYTF
j_gene: TRBJ2-1; d_gene: TRBD1; v_gene: TRBV4-1; abundance: NA; CDR3nt: TGCGCCAGCAGCCTCTGGGACAGTGACAATGAGCAGTTCTTC; CDR3aa: CASSLWDSDNEQFF
j_gene: TRBJ2-1; d_gene: NA; v_gene: TRBV5-4; abundance: NA; CDR3nt: TGTGCCAGCAGCTTTTTCGGGATGAGCTATAAGGACGAGTTCTTC; CDR3aa: CASSFFGMSYKDEFF
j_gene: TRBJ2-1; d_gene: TRBD1; v_gene: TRBV7-9; abundance: NA; CDR3nt: TGTGCCAGCAGCCGTAGACAGGGGGTGAACAATGAGCAGTTCTTC; CDR3aa: CASSRRQGVNNEQFF
j_gene: TRBJ2-7; d_gene: TRBD2; v_gene: TRBV4-1; abundance: NA; CDR3nt: TGCGCCAGCAGCCAGCCCGCCGAGACTAGCGGTCCCTACGAGCAGTACTTC; CDR3aa: CASSQPAETSGPYEQYF
j_gene: TRBJ1-5; d_gene: NA; v_gene: TRBV6-5; abundance: NA; CDR3nt: TGTGCCAGCAAGGTAGCAAGTAGCAATCAGCCCCAGCATTTT; CDR3aa: CASKVASSNQPQHF
j_gene: TRBJ2-1; d_gene: TRBD2; v_gene: TRBV13; abundance: NA; CDR3nt: TGTGCCAGCAGCTTAGAGGGTAGCGGGAGTCGGGATGAGCAGTTCTTC; CDR3aa: CASSLEGSGSRDEQFF
j_gene: TRBJ2-1; d_gene: NA; v_gene: TRBV6-5; abundance: NA; CDR3nt: TGTGCCAGCCAAAACTGGCAAGGGGATGAGCAGTTCTTC; CDR3aa: CASQNWQGDEQFF
j_gene: TRBJ1-2; d_gene: TRBD1; v_gene: TRBV7-9; abundance: few; CDR3nt: TGTGCCAGCAGCTGGGGGGGGACAGGAGAACGCTATGGCTACACCTTC; CDR3aa: CASSWGGTGERYGYTF
j_gene: TRBJ2-4; d_gene: NA; v_gene: TRBV7-2; abundance: NA; CDR3nt: TGTGCCAGCAGCTTAGACGTCGGTATTGTGACGGGTAAAAACATTCAGTACTTC; CDR3aa: CASSLDVGIVTGKNIQYF
j_gene: TRBJ2-3; d_gene: TRBD1; v_gene: TRBV2; abundance: NA; CDR3nt: TGTGCCAGCAGTGAACTCAGGGGGAATACAGATACGCAGTATTTT; CDR3aa: CASSELRGNTDTQYF
j_gene: TRBJ2-7; d_gene: TRBD2; v_gene: TRBV7-2; abundance: NA; CDR3nt: TGTGCCAGCAGCTTAGACAGCGGGAGTTACGAGCAGTACTTC; CDR3aa: CASSLDSGSYEQYF
j_gene: TRBJ1-6; d_gene: NA; v_gene: TRBV7-9; abundance: NA; CDR3nt: TGTGCCAGCAGCTCAGGGGAGAGCTCCTATAATTCACCCCTCCACTTT; CDR3aa: CASSSGESSYNSPLHF
j_gene: TRBJ1-4; d_gene: NA; v_gene: TRBV15; abundance: once; CDR3nt: TGTGCCACCAGCAGAGATGGGAGTAGGCGTGCAACTAATGAAAAACTGTTTTTT; CDR3aa: CATSRDGSRRATNEKLFF
j_gene: TRBJ2-3; d_gene: NA; v_gene: TRBV25-1; abundance: NA; CDR3nt: TGTGCCAGCAGTGCAGGGACAGATACGCAGTATTTT; CDR3aa: CASSAGTDTQYF
j_gene: TRBJ2-1; d_gene: TRBD1; v_gene: TRBV5-4; abundance: NA; CDR3nt: TGTGCCAGCAGCGGGGACAGGGATCCCTACAATGAGCAGTTCTTC; CDR3aa: CASSGDRDPYNEQFF
j_gene: TRBJ2-7; d_gene: NA; v_gene: TRBV18; abundance: NA; CDR3nt: TGTGCCAGCTCACGTGACTTAAGGAACTACGAGCAGTACTTC; CDR3aa: CASSRDLRNYEQYF
j_gene: TRBJ1-1; d_gene: NA; v_gene: TRBV7-6; abundance: few; CDR3nt: TGTGCCAGCAGCGCGGGAGGGAACACTGAAGCTTTCTTT; CDR3aa: CASSAGGNTEAFF
j_gene: TRBJ1-2; d_gene: TRBD1; v_gene: TRBV5-1; abundance: NA; CDR3nt: TGCGCCAGCAGCGCTCGACAGGGATTTAACTATGGCTACACCTTC; CDR3aa: CASSARQGFNYGYTF
j_gene: TRBJ2-6; d_gene: NA; v_gene: TRBV29-1; abundance: NA; CDR3nt: TGCAGCGCCGTCTCTGGGGCCAACGTCCTGACTTTC; CDR3aa: CSAVSGANVLTF
j_gene: TRBJ2-3; d_gene: TRBD2; v_gene: TRBV2; abundance: NA; CDR3nt: TGTGCCAGCAGTGAAGGCTCTAGCGGGAGGGGGCCCGCAGATACGCAGTATTTT; CDR3aa: CASSEGSSGRGPADTQYF
j_gene: TRBJ1-2; d_gene: NA; v_gene: TRBV6-5; abundance: NA; CDR3nt: TGTGCCAGCAGTTACTCGGCCGGAGCTAACTATGGCTACACCTTC; CDR3aa: CASSYSAGANYGYTF
j_gene: TRBJ1-3; d_gene: TRBD1; v_gene: TRBV5-5; abundance: NA; CDR3nt: TGTGCCAGCAGTTTAACAGGGGCCCGCTCTGGAAACACCATATATTTT; CDR3aa: CASSLTGARSGNTIYF
j_gene: TRBJ1-5; d_gene: NA; v_gene: TRBV19; abundance: NA; CDR3nt: TGTGCCAGTAGTATACTTCGGGAGCCCCAGCATTTT; CDR3aa: CASSILREPQHF
j_gene: TRBJ1-2; d_gene: NA; v_gene: TRBV4-3; abundance: NA; CDR3nt: TGCGCCAGCAGCCAGGATGCAACAGGGTTCTATGGCTACACCTTC; CDR3aa: CASSQDATGFYGYTF
j_gene: TRBJ1-1; d_gene: NA; v_gene: TRBV7-9; abundance: once; CDR3nt: TGTTCCAGCAGCTTAGGGGGGGCTGAAGCTTTCTTT; CDR3aa: CSSSLGGAEAFF
j_gene: TRBJ2-7; d_gene: TRBD1; v_gene: TRBV19; abundance: NA; CDR3nt: TGTGCCAGTAGTATTACGGGACAGGGGGCCTACGAGCAGTACTTC; CDR3aa: CASSITGQGAYEQYF
j_gene: TRBJ2-3; d_gene: TRBD2; v_gene: TRBV4-1; abundance: NA; CDR3nt: TGCGCCAGCAGCCCCGGGACTAGCGGAAGCACAGATACGCAGTATTTT; CDR3aa: CASSPGTSGSTDTQYF
j_gene: TRBJ2-7; d_gene: NA; v_gene: TRBV28; abundance: NA; CDR3nt: TGTGCCAGCAACCGACAGGTTTCCTCCTACGAGCAGTACTTC; CDR3aa: CASNRQVSSYEQYF
j_gene: TRBJ2-4; d_gene: NA; v_gene: TRBV27; abundance: once; CDR3nt: TGTGCCAGCAGTTTTTCTGCTATAGCCAAAAACATTCAGTACTTC; CDR3aa: CASSFSAIAKNIQYF
j_gene: TRBJ1-2; d_gene: TRBD1; v_gene: TRBV4-1; abundance: NA; CDR3nt: TGCGCCAGCAGCCGAGGACAGACCGGGACAGGGTATGGCTACACCTTC; CDR3aa: CASSRGQTGTGYGYTF
j_gene: TRBJ1-5; d_gene: TRBD1; v_gene: TRBV30; abundance: NA; CDR3nt: TGTGCCTGGAACCCAGGGGGCGCGGGCAATCAGCCCCAGCATTTT; CDR3aa: CAWNPGGAGNQPQHF
j_gene: TRBJ2-3; d_gene: TRBD2; v_gene: TRBV19; abundance: NA; CDR3nt: TGTGCCAGTAGTATCCAAGCGGGGGCGTCCTTGTATACGCAGTATTTT; CDR3aa: CASSIQAGASLYTQYF
j_gene: TRBJ1-3; d_gene: NA; v_gene: TRBV9; abundance: NA; CDR3nt: TGTGCCAGCGGACAAAGCTCTGGAAACACCATATATTTT; CDR3aa: CASGQSSGNTIYF
j_gene: TRBJ2-1; d_gene: TRBD2; v_gene: TRBV15; abundance: NA; CDR3nt: TGTGCCACCAGCAGACGACGTGGTATTAGCGGGAGGGCAACTTACAATGAGCAGTTCTTC; CDR3aa: CATSRRRGISGRATYNEQFF
j_gene: TRBJ1-2; d_gene: TRBD1; v_gene: TRBV4-1; abundance: NA; CDR3nt: TGCGCCAGCAGCCAAGAAGGCGGGACAGGGGGTACCTATGGCTACACCTTC; CDR3aa: CASSQEGGTGGTYGYTF